This TCR beta chain derives from a study of post-analysis software for immune sequencing data. Details on this clonotype: The antigen is unknown.

Unique molecular identifiers were built into the TCR beta cDNA libraries. The source material, about 0.9 to 11 million T cells, gave rise to 500,000 or so cDNA molecules. TCRdb reprocessed the PCR reads via MiXCR and lists one record per CDR3 protein. The repertoire includes fewer than 600,000 distinct CDR3 sequences, roughly 45% of them detected once, and 12% sits in the top ten. CDR3 size: 12 residues. Germline CDR1 is DFQATT and CDR2 is SNEGSKA (reference sequence). Notes on the study in general: Patients showed TRBV5-6, TRBV5-1 and TRBV20-1 among a few TRBV segments more frequent than in controls.

The source of this sequence is a girl aged 5 to 17 with multiple sclerosis. What was sequenced was blood. This sequence joins TRBV20-1 and TRBJ2-7; perhaps TRBD2 as D (6 bases). The CDR3 nucleotides read TGCAGCGCCGGGGACTTACTCTACGAGCAGTACTTC. Its protein product is CSAGDLLYEQYF.